A selection of T cell receptor beta chains follows, all from one sample in a study of regulatory T cells in long-lasting Graves disease. TCRdb re-analysed the multiplex PCR reads in MiXCR, keeping a single row per CDR3 protein. The sample has a few hundred thousand distinct CDR3 sequences; 16% are singletons. The data were also submitted as part of a second study, on T cells in Graves' hyperthyroidism and ophthalmopathy.

This specimen was peripheral blood mononuclear cells (PBMCs), taken at new diagnosis, from a patient treated with antithyroid drugs. The receptors here all came from a middle-aged man with Graves disease. CDR3s leave out the opening cysteine and the closing phenylalanine or tryptophan. A D gene is named only where the DNA matches it firmly. Part of the rows lack a size; the others show once, few, many or a class for expanded clones.

v_gene	len	d_gene	j_gene	abundance	CDR3aa
TRBV7-3	15	TRBD1	TRBJ2-3	many	ASSALPGQGSTDTQY
TRBV7-9	16	TRBD1	TRBJ2-7	many	ASSLKLGVGDRGYEQY
TRBV6-9	14	TRBD1	TRBJ1-5	many	ASSLLGTGVNQPQH
TRBV29-1	10	TRBD1	TRBJ2-3	.	SAEGGPDTQY
TRBV12-3/TRBV12-4	17	TRBD1	TRBJ1-6	few	ASTLGGTGISSYNSPLH
TRBV4-2	11	.	TRBJ2-5	.	ASSQGLVETQY
TRBV7-9	9	.	TRBJ1-4	.	AAGAGEKLF
TRBV5-1	12	TRBD2	TRBJ2-7	many	ASSLVAGVYEQY
TRBV5-1	13	TRBD1	TRBJ1-2	many	ASSLAAGQGGGYT
TRBV5-1	12	TRBD2	TRBJ2-1	.	ASSLQLAGNEQF
TRBV20-1	11	TRBD2	TRBJ2-5	many	SAVSGGGETQY
TRBV12-5	15	.	TRBJ2-2	.	ASGLVPGAGNTGELF
TRBV20-1	11	.	TRBJ1-4	.	SAQGGTNEKLF
TRBV5-1	12	TRBD1	TRBJ1-1	few	ASSATGGEGEAF
TRBV27	15	TRBD2	TRBJ2-3	many	ASSNEVAGGYTDTQY
TRBV6-1	11	TRBD1	TRBJ2-7	few	ASSGQGSYEQY